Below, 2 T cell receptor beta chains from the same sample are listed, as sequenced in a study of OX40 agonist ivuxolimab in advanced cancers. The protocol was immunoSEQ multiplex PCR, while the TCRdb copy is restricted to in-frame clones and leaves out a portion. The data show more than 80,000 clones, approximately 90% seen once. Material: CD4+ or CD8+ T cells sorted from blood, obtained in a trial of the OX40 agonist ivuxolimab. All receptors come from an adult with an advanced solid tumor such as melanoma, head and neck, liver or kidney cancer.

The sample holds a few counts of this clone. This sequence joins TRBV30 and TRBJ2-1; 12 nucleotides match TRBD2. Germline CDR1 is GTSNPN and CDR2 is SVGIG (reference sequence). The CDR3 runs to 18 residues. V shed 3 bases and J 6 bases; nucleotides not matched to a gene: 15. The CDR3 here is CAWSAGTSGWRASNEQFF. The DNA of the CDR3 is TGTGCCTGGAGCGCCGGGACTAGCGGGTGGCGGGCGAGCAATGAGCAGTTCTTC.

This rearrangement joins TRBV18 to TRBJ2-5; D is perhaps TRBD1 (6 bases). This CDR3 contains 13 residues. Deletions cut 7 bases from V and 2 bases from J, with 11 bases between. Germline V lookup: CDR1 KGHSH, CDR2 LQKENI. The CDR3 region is CASFPTGQETQYF. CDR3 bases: TGTGCCAGCTTCCCGACAGGACAAGAGACCCAGTACTTC.